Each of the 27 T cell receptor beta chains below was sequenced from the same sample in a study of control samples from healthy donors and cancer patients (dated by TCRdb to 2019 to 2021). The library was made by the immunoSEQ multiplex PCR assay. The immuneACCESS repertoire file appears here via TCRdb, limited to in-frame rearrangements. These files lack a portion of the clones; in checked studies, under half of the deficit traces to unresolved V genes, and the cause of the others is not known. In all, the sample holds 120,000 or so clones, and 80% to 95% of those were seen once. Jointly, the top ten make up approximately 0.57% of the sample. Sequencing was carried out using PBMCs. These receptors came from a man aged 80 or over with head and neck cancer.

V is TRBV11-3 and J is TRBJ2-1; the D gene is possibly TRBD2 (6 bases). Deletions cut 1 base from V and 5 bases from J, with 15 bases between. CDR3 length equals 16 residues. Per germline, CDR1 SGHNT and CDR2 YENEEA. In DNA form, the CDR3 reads TGTGCCAGCAGCTTAGGGGGAGCGGGTCCGCACAATGAGCAGTTCTTC. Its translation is CASSLGGAGPHNEQFF.

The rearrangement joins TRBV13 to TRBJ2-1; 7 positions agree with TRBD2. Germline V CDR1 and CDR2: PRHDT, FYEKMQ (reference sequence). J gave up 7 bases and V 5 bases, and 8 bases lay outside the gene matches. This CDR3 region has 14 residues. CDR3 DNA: TGTGCCAGCAGCCCAATGCTAGCGGAGAATGAGCAGTTCTTC. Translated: CASSPMLAENEQFF.

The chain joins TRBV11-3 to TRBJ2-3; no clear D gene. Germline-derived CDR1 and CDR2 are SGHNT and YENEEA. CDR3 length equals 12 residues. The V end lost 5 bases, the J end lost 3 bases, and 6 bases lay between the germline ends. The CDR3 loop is CASSLVTDTQYF. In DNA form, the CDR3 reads TGTGCCAGCAGCCTTGTGACAGATACGCAGTATTTT.

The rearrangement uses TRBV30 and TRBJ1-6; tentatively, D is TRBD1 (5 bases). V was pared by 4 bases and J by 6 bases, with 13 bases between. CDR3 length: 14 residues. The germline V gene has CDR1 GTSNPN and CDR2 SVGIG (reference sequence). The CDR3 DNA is TGTGCCTGGACCCTCGGGGGAGGTAATTCACCCCTCCACTTT. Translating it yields CAWTLGGGNSPLHF.

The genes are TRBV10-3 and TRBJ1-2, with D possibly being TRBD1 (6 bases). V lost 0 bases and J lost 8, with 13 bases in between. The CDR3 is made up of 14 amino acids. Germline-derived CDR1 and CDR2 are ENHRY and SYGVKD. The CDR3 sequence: CAISESAGGQGYTF. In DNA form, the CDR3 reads TGTGCCATCAGTGAGTCGGCGGGGGGGCAAGGCTACACCTTC.

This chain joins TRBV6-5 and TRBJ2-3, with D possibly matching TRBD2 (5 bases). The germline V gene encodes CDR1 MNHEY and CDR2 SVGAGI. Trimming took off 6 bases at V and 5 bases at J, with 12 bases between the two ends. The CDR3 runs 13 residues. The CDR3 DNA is TGTGCCAGCAGCGGGATAGACGAAGATACGCAGTATTTT. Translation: CASSGIDEDTQYF.

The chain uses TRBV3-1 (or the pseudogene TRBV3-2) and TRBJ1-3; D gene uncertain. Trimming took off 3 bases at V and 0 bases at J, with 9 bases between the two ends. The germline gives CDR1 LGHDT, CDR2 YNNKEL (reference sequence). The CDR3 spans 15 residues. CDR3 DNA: TGTGCCAGCAGCCAGGGAACAGCCTCTGGAAACACCATATATTTT. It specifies CASSQGTASGNTIYF.

CDR3 region: CATSRVHRDNEQFF. The CDR3 region has the DNA TGTGCCACCAGCAGAGTACACAGGGACAATGAGCAGTTCTTC. V gene TRBV15 combines with J gene TRBJ2-1, with D possibly being TRBD1 (6 bases). The CDR3 has 14 amino acids. In germline, CDR1 is LNHNV, CDR2 YYDKDF (reference sequence). Trimming pared 1 base from V and 5 bases from J, leaving 9 bases between.

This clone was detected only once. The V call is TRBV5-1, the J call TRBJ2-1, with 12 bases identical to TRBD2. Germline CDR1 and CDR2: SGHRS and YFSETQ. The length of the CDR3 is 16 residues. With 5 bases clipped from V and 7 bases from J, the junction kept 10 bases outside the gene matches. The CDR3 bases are TGCGCCAGCAGACGTCTAGCGGGAGGGGGACCGAATGAGCAGTTCTTC. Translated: CASRRLAGGGPNEQFF.

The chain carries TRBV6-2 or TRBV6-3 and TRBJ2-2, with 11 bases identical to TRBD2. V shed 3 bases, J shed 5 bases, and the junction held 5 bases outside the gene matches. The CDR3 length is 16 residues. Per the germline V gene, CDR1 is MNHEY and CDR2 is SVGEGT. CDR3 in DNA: TGTGCCAGCAGTTATGGTAGGACTAGCGGGACCGGGGAGCTGTTTTTT. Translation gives CASSYGRTSGTGELFF.

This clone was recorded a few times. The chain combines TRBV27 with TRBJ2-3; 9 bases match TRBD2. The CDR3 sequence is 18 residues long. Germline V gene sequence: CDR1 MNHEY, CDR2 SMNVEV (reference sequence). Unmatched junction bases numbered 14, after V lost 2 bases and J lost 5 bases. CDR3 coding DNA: TGTGCCAGCAGTTTAAGGGGTAGCGGGGGCCCACGGGGAGATACGCAGTATTTT. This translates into CASSLRGSGGPRGDTQYF.

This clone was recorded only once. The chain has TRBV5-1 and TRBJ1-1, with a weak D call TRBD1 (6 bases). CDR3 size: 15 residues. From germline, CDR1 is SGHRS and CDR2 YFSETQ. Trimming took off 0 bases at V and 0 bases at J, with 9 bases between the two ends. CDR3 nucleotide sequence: TGCGCCAGCAGCTTGGCCCCAGGGGTGAACACTGAAGCTTTCTTT. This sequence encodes CASSLAPGVNTEAFF.

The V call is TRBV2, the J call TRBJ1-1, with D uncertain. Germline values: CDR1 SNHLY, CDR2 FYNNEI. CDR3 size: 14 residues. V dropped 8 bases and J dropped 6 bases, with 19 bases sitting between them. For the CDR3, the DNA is TGTGCCAGCGCAATCCTCAGGAGTGAGGCTGAAGCTTTCTTT. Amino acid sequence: CASAILRSEAEAFF.

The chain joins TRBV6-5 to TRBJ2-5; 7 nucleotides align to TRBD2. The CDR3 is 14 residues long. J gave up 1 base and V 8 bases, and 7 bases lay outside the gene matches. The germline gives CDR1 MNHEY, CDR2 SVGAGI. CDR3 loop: CASPPGGLQETQYF. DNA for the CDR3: TGTGCCAGCCCCCCGGGGGGTCTCCAAGAGACCCAGTACTTC.

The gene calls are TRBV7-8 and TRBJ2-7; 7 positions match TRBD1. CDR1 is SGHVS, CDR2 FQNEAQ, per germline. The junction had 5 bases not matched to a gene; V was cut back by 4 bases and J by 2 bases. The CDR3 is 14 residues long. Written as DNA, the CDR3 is TGTGCCAGCAGCTCCGACAGGGTTCCCTACGAGCAGTACTTC. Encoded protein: CASSSDRVPYEQYF.

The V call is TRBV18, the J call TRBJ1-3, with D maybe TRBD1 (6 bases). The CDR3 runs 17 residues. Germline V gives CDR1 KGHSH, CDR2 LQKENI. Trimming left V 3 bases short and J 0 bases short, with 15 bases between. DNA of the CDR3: TGTGCCAGCTCACCCACCCCCACAGGGTCCTCTGGAAACACCATATATTTT. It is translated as CASSPTPTGSSGNTIYF.

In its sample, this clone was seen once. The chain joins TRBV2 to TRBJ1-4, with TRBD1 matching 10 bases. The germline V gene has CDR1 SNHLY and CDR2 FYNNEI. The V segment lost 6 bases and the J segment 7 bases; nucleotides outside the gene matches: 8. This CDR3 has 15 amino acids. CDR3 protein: CASSRQGAKLEKLFF. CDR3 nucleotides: TGTGCCAGCAGCCGACAGGGGGCGAAACTTGAAAAACTGTTTTTT. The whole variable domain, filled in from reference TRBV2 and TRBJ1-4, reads EPEVTQTPSHQVTQMGQEVILRCVPISNHLYFYWYRQILGQKVEFLVSFYNNEISEKSEIFDDQFSVERPDGSNFTLKIRSTKLEDSAMYFCASSRQGAKLEKLFFGSGTQLSVL.

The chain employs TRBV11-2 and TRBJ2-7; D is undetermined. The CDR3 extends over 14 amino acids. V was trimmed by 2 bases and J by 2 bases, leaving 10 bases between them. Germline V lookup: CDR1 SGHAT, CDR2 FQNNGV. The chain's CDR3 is CASSLTGTPYEQYF. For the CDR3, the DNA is TGTGCCAGCAGCTTAACGGGTACCCCCTACGAGCAGTACTTC.

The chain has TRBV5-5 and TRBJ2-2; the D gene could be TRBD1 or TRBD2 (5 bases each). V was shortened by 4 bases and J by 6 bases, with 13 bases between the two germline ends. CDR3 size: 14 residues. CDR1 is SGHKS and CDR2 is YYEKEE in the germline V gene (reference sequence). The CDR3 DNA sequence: TGTGCCAGCAGCCCCGAGGGGAGTCCCGGGGAGCTGTTTTTT. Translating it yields CASSPEGSPGELFF.

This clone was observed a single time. This chain's CDR3 is CASSLNRQWEQYF. The CDR3, as DNA: TGTGCCAGCAGCTTGAACCGCCAGTGGGAGCAGTACTTC. This rearrangement joins TRBV7-2 to TRBJ2-7, with no clear D. Deletions cut 3 bases from V and 7 bases from J, with 13 bases between. CDR1 and CDR2 from the germline V gene are SGHTA and FQGNSA. This CDR3 spans 13 amino acids.

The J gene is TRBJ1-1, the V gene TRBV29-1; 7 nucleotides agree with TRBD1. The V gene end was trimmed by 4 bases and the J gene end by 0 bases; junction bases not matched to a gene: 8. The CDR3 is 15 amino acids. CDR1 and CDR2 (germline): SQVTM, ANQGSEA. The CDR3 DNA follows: TGCAGCGTTGCCCCACAGGGGAGGATGAACACTGAAGCTTTCTTT. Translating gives CSVAPQGRMNTEAFF.

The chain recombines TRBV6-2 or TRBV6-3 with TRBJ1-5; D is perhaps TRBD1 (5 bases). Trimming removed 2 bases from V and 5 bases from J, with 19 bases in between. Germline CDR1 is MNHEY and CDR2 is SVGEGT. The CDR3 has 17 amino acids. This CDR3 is CASSYRNLGRTYQPQHF. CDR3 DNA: TGTGCCAGCAGTTACCGAAACTTGGGACGGACTTATCAGCCCCAGCATTTT.

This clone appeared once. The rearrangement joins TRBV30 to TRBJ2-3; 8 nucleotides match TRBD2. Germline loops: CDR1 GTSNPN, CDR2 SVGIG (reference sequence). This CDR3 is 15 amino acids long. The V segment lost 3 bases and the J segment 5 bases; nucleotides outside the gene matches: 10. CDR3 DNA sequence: TGTGCCTGGAGCGGGAGGGGGGGTGCTAGAGATACGCAGTATTTT. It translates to CAWSGRGGARDTQYF.

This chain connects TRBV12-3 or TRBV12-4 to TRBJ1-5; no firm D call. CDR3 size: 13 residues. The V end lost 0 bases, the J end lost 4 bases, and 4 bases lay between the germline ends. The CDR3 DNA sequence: TGTGCCAGCAGTTTAGCGGGAAATCAGCCCCAGCATTTT. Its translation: CASSLAGNQPQHF.

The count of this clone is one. The CDR3 loop reads CAISQGTSGSSYNEQFF. CDR3 coding DNA: TGTGCCATCAGTCAGGGGACTAGCGGGAGCTCCTACAATGAGCAGTTCTTC. This chain joins TRBV10-3 and TRBJ2-1, with 14 positions matching TRBD2. This CDR3 comprises 17 residues. V dropped 5 bases and J dropped 0; count of bases not matched to a gene: 3. Germline CDR1 and CDR2: ENHRY and SYGVKD.

The CDR3 nucleotides are TGCGCCAGCAGCCAAAAGGAGGGACACACAGATACGCAGTATTTT. As protein: CASSQKEGHTDTQYF. The J gene is TRBJ2-3, the V gene TRBV4-1, with D perhaps assigned TRBD1 or TRBD2 (6 bases each). Germline V gives CDR1 MGHRA, CDR2 YSYEKL. The length of the CDR3 is 15 residues. Trimming pared 2 bases from V and 2 bases from J, leaving 11 bases between.

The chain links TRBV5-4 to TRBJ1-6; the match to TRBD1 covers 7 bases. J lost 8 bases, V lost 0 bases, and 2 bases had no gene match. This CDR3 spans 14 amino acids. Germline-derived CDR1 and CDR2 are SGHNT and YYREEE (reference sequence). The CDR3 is CASSLGQGHSPLHF. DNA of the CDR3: TGTGCCAGCAGCTTGGGACAGGGCCATTCACCCCTCCACTTT.